The 24 T cell receptor beta chains below all came from one sample that was sequenced in a study of esophageal squamous cell carcinoma under preoperative chemotherapy. TCRdb processed the PCR reads anew with MiXCR; each CDR3 protein has one entry. The repertoire includes some 30,000 distinct CDR3 sequences, about half of them detected once, and 20% to 25% sits in the top ten. Time point denoted: after preoperative PTX-NDP chemotherapy. This sample was obtained from a patient given preoperative chemotherapy. These receptors were taken from a human donor with esophageal squamous cell carcinoma. The donor label of this sample is uncertain.

The rearrangement uses TRBV6-5 and TRBJ2-5, with no clear D. The CDR3 contains 14 residues. Germline CDR1 is MNHEY and CDR2 is SVGAGI. The germline V and J ends were trimmed by 2 bases and 3 bases, with 10 bases remaining between them. The CDR3 here is CASSYGLNEETQYF. CDR3 sequence (DNA): TGTGCCAGCAGTTACGGTCTGAACGAAGAGACCCAGTACTTC.

Remarks on this clonotype: A junction end diverges from the germline sequence, so it may reflect a read error. The chain carries TRBV27 and TRBJ2-1; tentatively, D is TRBD1 or TRBD2 (6 bases each). The J call is doubtful: the DNA matches TRBJ2-4 better. Germline loops: CDR1 MNHEY, CDR2 SMNVEV (reference sequence). The CDR3 consists of 11 residues. CDR3 loop: CGGSGRYTQYF. Here the CDR3 DNA reads TGCGGGGGCAGTGGCCGGTACACTCAGTACTTC.

This clonotype was recorded once. The junction differs from germline at one of its ends, possibly a read error. The chain carries TRBV6-1 and TRBJ2-5, with D maybe TRBD2 (7 bases). CDR1 and CDR2 (germline): MNHNS, SASEGT. The CDR3 has 14 amino acids. DNA for the CDR3: TGTGCGGGGCTCGGGGGGCCTGCCCAAGAGACTCAGTACTTC. Protein: CAGLGGPAQETQYF.

The chain links TRBV20-1 to TRBJ2-5; 14 nucleotides line up with TRBD2. Trimming removed 3 bases from V and 5 bases from J; junction bases left unmatched: 8. Looked up from germline, CDR1 is DFQATT and CDR2 is SNEGSKA (reference sequence). The CDR3 contains 16 residues. The CDR3, as DNA: TGCAGTGCTAGTAGGACTAGCGGGGGGTCTAGGGAGACCCAGTACTTC. Translation gives CSASRTSGGSRETQYF.

In its sample, this clonotype was seen many times. Since a much larger clone is just one base distant, this may be a read error. The chain combines TRBV7-3 with TRBJ2-5; 9 bases are a match to TRBD1. This CDR3 contains 14 residues. The ends lost 9 bases at V and 11 bases at J; junction bases unmatched: 16. Germline V gene data show CDR1 as SGHTA and CDR2 as FQGTGA. The CDR3 here is CASQGQGPNNEQYF. In nucleotides, the CDR3 is TGTGCCAGTCAAGGACAGGGGCCCAACAATGAGCAGTACTTC.

This clonotype was seen at least ten times. The chain has TRBV7-2 and TRBJ2-5; 7 bases fit TRBD2. The end of the DNA is better explained by TRBJ2-7, so the J call may be wrong. Germline V gene lookup returns CDR1 SGHTA and CDR2 FQGNSA. The CDR3 runs 14 residues. The CDR3 coding sequence is TGTGCCAGCAGCTTAGGACTAGCAAAGGGCGAGCAGTACTTC. Residues: CASSLGLAKGEQYF.

Within the sample, this clonotype is large. The CDR3 sequence is CASSRQLGQETQYF. CDR3 in DNA: TGTGCCAGCAGCCGACAGCTGGGCCAAGAGACCCAGTACTTC. The rearrangement joins TRBV7-8 to TRBJ2-5; D possibly corresponds to TRBD1 (5 bases). This CDR3 has 14 amino acids. The germline V and J ends were trimmed by 5 bases and 1 base, with 11 bases remaining between them. The V gene's germline CDR1 is SGHVS and CDR2 FQNEAQ.

This clonotype has more than one count but fewer than ten. The chain has TRBV5-6 and TRBJ1-4; 9 bases agree with TRBD1. The CDR3 contains 15 residues. Losses at the gene ends were 5 bases for V and 7 bases for J; bases not matched to a gene: 9. Germline V lookup: CDR1 SGHDT, CDR2 YYEEEE. CDR3 amino acids: CASSLTGGEGEKLFF. The CDR3 coding sequence is TGTGCCAGCAGTCTAACAGGGGGCGAGGGTGAAAAACTGTTTTTT.

This clonotype was counted ten times or more. This chain uses TRBV7-3 with TRBJ2-5; the D is unclear. This CDR3 comprises 13 residues. CDR1 SGHTA and CDR2 FQGTGA come from the germline V gene. Between the trimmed V and J ends, which lost 5 bases and 0 bases, there was a span of 7 bases. The CDR3 protein is CASSPRDQETQYF. The DNA for the CDR3 is TGTGCCAGCAGCCCCCGGGACCAAGAGACCCAGTACTTC.

The chain has TRBV24-1 and TRBJ2-6, with D possibly called TRBD1 or TRBD2 (6 bases each). Deletions cut 9 bases from V and 0 bases from J, with 17 bases between. The CDR3 is 17 residues long. In germline, CDR1 is KGHDR, CDR2 SFDVKD. CDR3 sequence: CATESARGGSGANVLTF. Written as DNA, the CDR3 is TGTGCCACCGAGTCCGCCAGGGGAGGCTCTGGGGCCAACGTCCTGACTTTC.

This clonotype has more than one count but fewer than ten. The rearrangement joins TRBV5-1 to TRBJ2-5, with a weak D call TRBD1 (5 bases). Trimming took 0 bases from V and 2 from J, leaving 14 bases between them. The CDR3 length is 16 residues. Germline V lookup: CDR1 SGHRS, CDR2 YFSETQ. The CDR3 is CASSLGGRVFQETQYF. CDR3 coding DNA: TGCGCCAGCAGCTTGGGGGGCCGCGTTTTTCAAGAGACCCAGTACTTC.

With respect to this clonotype: At one boundary the junction diverges from the germline segment, which might be a read error. The CDR3 spells CASSLRGGAKNTQYF. The CDR3 bases are TGTGCCAGCAGTTTGAGGGGGGGGGCCAAAAACACGCAGTATTTC. The V and J genes are TRBV12-3 or TRBV12-4 and TRBJ2-4, with D perhaps matching TRBD2 (7 bases). The length of the CDR3 is 15 residues.

The DNA for the CDR3 is TGTGCCAGCACCCTTAGCGGGAGGGGCACAGATACGCAGTATTTT. It encodes CASTLSGRGTDTQYF. V gene TRBV12-3 or TRBV12-4 combines with J gene TRBJ2-3; 11 nucleotides match TRBD2. After removal of 7 bases from V and 1 base from J, the junction contained 4 bases not matched to a gene. The CDR3 runs 15 residues.

This clonotype has a single count. The V gene is TRBV7-7, the J gene TRBJ2-2; D possibly corresponds to TRBD1 (5 bases). The germline V and J ends were trimmed by 3 bases and 4 bases, with 15 bases remaining between them. This CDR3 contains 16 residues. The germline CDR1 and CDR2 sequences are SSHAT and FNYEAQ (reference sequence). The chain's CDR3 is CASSFRPGRVTGELFF. CDR3 nucleotide sequence: TGTGCCAGCAGCTTCCGGCCAGGGCGAGTCACCGGGGAGCTGTTTTTT. The full variable domain, in which reference TRBV7-7 and TRBJ2-2 provide the parts outside the CDR3, is GAGVSQSPRYKVTKRGQDVTLRCDPISSHATLYWYQQALGQGPEFLTYFNYEAQPDKSGLPSDRFSAERPEGSISTLTIQRTEQRDSAMYRCASSFRPGRVTGELFFGEGSRLTVL.

A word on this clonotype: Germline is not matched at one junction end, which may reflect a read error. The chain combines TRBV7-6 with TRBJ2-3; possibly TRBD1 or TRBD2 for D (7 bases each). This CDR3 has 16 amino acids. The V gene's germline CDR1 is SGHVS and CDR2 FNYEAQ. CDR3 in DNA: TGTGCCAGCAGGGGACACGGGGGCAGGGGGGGAGATACCCAGTACTTT. It is translated as CASRGHGGRGGDTQYF.

This clonotype was seen ten or more times. J is TRBJ1-1 and V is TRBV12-3 or TRBV12-4; D is possibly TRBD1 (5 bases). This CDR3 contains 13 residues. Trimming removed 0 bases from V and 7 bases from J, with 9 bases in between. The CDR3 region has the DNA TGTGCCAGCAGTTTAGCGGGAGGGGTTGAAGCTTTCTTT. Translation: CASSLAGGVEAFF.

This rearrangement joins TRBV27 to TRBJ2-4, with D perhaps TRBD2 (6 bases). Germline V gene sequence: CDR1 MNHEY, CDR2 SMNVEV (reference sequence). Trimming took 8 bases from V and 13 from J, leaving 15 bases between them. The CDR3 runs 11 residues. The CDR3 sequence is CASRGEEIQYF. For the CDR3, the DNA is TGTGCCAGCCGTGGGGAGGAGATCCAGTACTTC.

This clonotype was detected a few times. V is TRBV6-1 and J is TRBJ2-5; the match to TRBD2 covers 8 bases. This CDR3 has 14 amino acids. Germline CDR1 is MNHNS and CDR2 is SASEGT. After removal of 4 bases from V and 1 base from J, the junction contained 2 bases not matched to a gene. In DNA, the CDR3 is TGTGCCAGCAGTGGGGGACTAGTCCAAGAGACCCAGTACTTC. As protein: CASSGGLVQETQYF.

This clonotype was seen a handful of times. It may be a read error: a sequence one base away is much more abundant. The chain has TRBV6-5 and TRBJ2-1; perhaps D is TRBD1 or TRBD2 (6 bases each). Germline V gene data show CDR1 as MNHEY and CDR2 as SVGAGI. The CDR3 runs to 15 residues. Trimming cost V 2 bases and J 13 bases, with 21 bases left between them. The CDR3, as DNA: TGTGCCAGCAGTTACAGAGGGGGGCTCGGAGAGACCCAGTTCTTC. Its translation is CASSYRGGLGETQFF.

The J gene is TRBJ2-2, the V gene TRBV7-8; tentative D call: TRBD2 (7 bases). V was shortened by 5 bases and J by 16 bases, with 29 bases between the two germline ends. The CDR3 is 16 amino acids. From germline, CDR1 is SGHVS and CDR2 FQNEAQ. The CDR3: CASSRLGGVSTGAQFF. The CDR3 nucleotides are TGTGCCAGCAGCCGCCTAGGGGGGGTGAGCACCGGTGCGCAGTTTTTT.

The J gene is TRBJ2-3, the V gene TRBV7-8, with D perhaps being TRBD1 or TRBD2 (6 bases each). The DNA end favors TRBJ2-5, so the J call may be wrong. CDR3 size: 16 residues. Germline CDR1 SGHVS, CDR2 FQNEAQ. The CDR3 loop reads CASAELGGRPGETQYF. The CDR3 DNA sequence: TGTGCCAGCGCGGAGCTAGGGGGGCGGCCCGGAGAGACCCAGTACTTC.

With respect to this clonotype: An end of the junction differs from the germline gene, which may be a read error. The chain is built from TRBV7-6 and TRBJ2-5, with TRBD2 as a possible D gene (6 bases). The CDR3 spans 16 residues. Germline V gene sequence: CDR1 SGHVS, CDR2 FNYEAQ. The CDR3 coding sequence is TGTGCCAGCGCGGGGCTCGGCGGCCGGGACCCAGAGACGCAGTACTTC. It is translated as CASAGLGGRDPETQYF.

The rearrangement joins TRBV7-2 to TRBJ2-3; possible D gene TRBD1, 5 bases. Judging by the DNA end, TRBJ2-7 fits better; the J call may be wrong. The germline V gene has CDR1 SGHTA and CDR2 FQGNSA. CDR3 length equals 15 residues. CDR3 nucleotides: TGTGCCAGCAGCTTAGGGCTGTGGGCTCAGGACACGCAGTACTTC. Amino acid sequence: CASSLGLWAQDTQYF.

There are a few counts of this clonotype. The chain combines TRBV7-3 with TRBJ2-3, with D perhaps TRBD1 (5 bases). Trimming cost V 5 bases and J 9 bases, with 27 bases left between them. This CDR3 has 17 amino acids. Germline V lookup: CDR1 SGHTA, CDR2 FQGTGA. This CDR3 reads CASSLKLGLWAKDTQYF. The DNA for the CDR3 is TGTGCCAGCAGCCTCAAACTGGGGCTGTGGGCCAAAGACACGCAGTATTTT.